A selection of T cell receptor beta chains follows, all from one sample in a study of shared clonotypes between healthy human individuals. Clones were read by immunoSEQ multiplex PCR, and TCRdb kept only the in-frame ones, dropping some. The sample has roughly 2 million clones, about 95% seen once. Sequenced sample: naive CD8+ T cells sorted from blood. These receptor sequences come from a young man in good health. The CDR3 runs from the conserved cysteine through the conserved F or W. Fields, in order: J gene, clone size, D gene, V gene, CDR3 protein, CDR3 DNA. D genes are given only for firm matches. Clone sizes are given selectively: once, few, many, or a class where the clone is expanded.

J gene: TRBJ2-7; clone size: NA; D gene: NA; V gene: TRBV5-1; CDR3 protein: CASSFWGLTYEQYF; CDR3 DNA: TGCGCCAGCAGCTTCTGGGGACTCACCTACGAGCAGTACTTC
J gene: TRBJ2-1; clone size: once; D gene: NA; V gene: TRBV5-8; CDR3 protein: CASSSFNPYNEQFF; CDR3 DNA: TGTGCCAGCAGCTCCTTCAACCCCTACAATGAGCAGTTCTTC
J gene: TRBJ2-1; clone size: once; D gene: NA; V gene: TRBV11-2; CDR3 protein: CASSLLGSSYNEQFF; CDR3 DNA: TGTGCCAGCAGCTTACTGGGCAGCTCCTACAATGAGCAGTTCTTC
J gene: TRBJ2-1; clone size: NA; D gene: TRBD2; V gene: TRBV10-3; CDR3 protein: CAISRGVNNEQFF; CDR3 DNA: TGTGCCATCAGCCGGGGGGTAAACAATGAGCAGTTCTTC
J gene: TRBJ1-5; clone size: NA; D gene: NA; V gene: TRBV27; CDR3 protein: CASSLVQGDQPQHF; CDR3 DNA: TGTGCCAGCAGTTTAGTACAGGGAGATCAGCCCCAGCATTTT
J gene: TRBJ1-5; clone size: NA; D gene: TRBD1; V gene: TRBV19; CDR3 protein: CASSRTGVDQPQHF; CDR3 DNA: TGTGCCAGTAGTAGGACAGGGGTAGATCAGCCCCAGCATTTT
J gene: TRBJ2-7; clone size: NA; D gene: TRBD2; V gene: TRBV5-1; CDR3 protein: CASSLASGTYEQYF; CDR3 DNA: TGCGCCAGCAGCTTGGCTAGCGGCACCTACGAGCAGTACTTC
J gene: TRBJ2-5; clone size: NA; D gene: NA; V gene: TRBV19; CDR3 protein: CASSIDLALETQYF; CDR3 DNA: TGTGCCAGTAGTATAGATTTAGCTCTGGAGACCCAGTACTTC
J gene: TRBJ2-7; clone size: NA; D gene: NA; V gene: TRBV10-1; CDR3 protein: CASSVNREGPYEQYF; CDR3 DNA: TGCGCCAGCAGTGTCAACAGGGAAGGGCCCTACGAGCAGTACTTC
J gene: TRBJ2-7; clone size: NA; D gene: NA; V gene: TRBV6-5; CDR3 protein: CASSYLRQGGYEQYF; CDR3 DNA: TGTGCCAGCAGTTACTTGCGGCAGGGGGGTTACGAGCAGTACTTC
J gene: TRBJ1-1; clone size: NA; D gene: TRBD1; V gene: TRBV6-5; CDR3 protein: CASRVTGGTEAFF; CDR3 DNA: TGTGCCAGCAGAGTGACAGGGGGCACTGAAGCTTTCTTT
J gene: TRBJ1-6; clone size: few; D gene: NA; V gene: TRBV7-9; CDR3 protein: CASSLVRPNNSPLHF; CDR3 DNA: TGTGCCAGCAGCTTAGTACGCCCGAATAATTCACCCCTCCACTTT
J gene: TRBJ2-1; clone size: once; D gene: NA; V gene: TRBV13; CDR3 protein: CASSHADDYNEQFF; CDR3 DNA: TGTGCCAGCAGCCACGCGGACGATTACAATGAGCAGTTCTTC
J gene: TRBJ2-2; clone size: NA; D gene: TRBD1; V gene: TRBV29-1; CDR3 protein: CSVEGQGAAGELFF; CDR3 DNA: TGCAGCGTTGAGGGACAGGGGGCTGCCGGGGAGCTGTTTTTT
J gene: TRBJ1-2; clone size: NA; D gene: NA; V gene: TRBV4-1; CDR3 protein: CASSHTTEYYGYTF; CDR3 DNA: TGCGCCAGCAGCCATACAACAGAGTACTATGGCTACACCTTC
J gene: TRBJ1-4; clone size: NA; D gene: NA; V gene: TRBV30; CDR3 protein: CAWREPQGSANEKLFF; CDR3 DNA: TGTGCCTGGAGAGAACCCCAGGGGTCGGCTAATGAAAAACTGTTTTTT
J gene: TRBJ2-7; clone size: NA; D gene: TRBD2; V gene: TRBV11-2; CDR3 protein: CASSYPGTSGRYEQYF; CDR3 DNA: TGTGCCAGCAGCTACCCTGGGACTAGCGGAAGATACGAGCAGTACTTC
J gene: TRBJ2-1; clone size: NA; D gene: NA; V gene: TRBV6-5; CDR3 protein: CASSYGASNDEQFF; CDR3 DNA: TGTGCCAGCAGTTACGGAGCGAGTAACGATGAGCAGTTCTTC
J gene: TRBJ2-7; clone size: NA; D gene: NA; V gene: TRBV4-3; CDR3 protein: CASSQAPLGTYEQYF; CDR3 DNA: TGCGCCAGCAGCCAAGCCCCCCTCGGAACCTACGAGCAGTACTTC
J gene: TRBJ2-2; clone size: NA; D gene: NA; V gene: TRBV5-8; CDR3 protein: CASSLRGAPTGELFF; CDR3 DNA: TGTGCCAGCAGCTTGCGAGGGGCCCCCACCGGGGAGCTGTTTTTT
J gene: TRBJ2-2; clone size: NA; D gene: TRBD2; V gene: TRBV6-5; CDR3 protein: CASSYLAGGDTGELFF; CDR3 DNA: TGTGCCAGCAGTTATTTAGCGGGGGGGGACACCGGGGAGCTGTTTTTT
J gene: TRBJ1-1; clone size: NA; D gene: TRBD1; V gene: TRBV7-9; CDR3 protein: CASSKGQGTNTEAFF; CDR3 DNA: TGTGCCAGCAGCAAAGGACAGGGTACGAACACTGAAGCTTTCTTT
J gene: TRBJ2-3; clone size: NA; D gene: NA; V gene: TRBV19; CDR3 protein: CASDNSQGSDTQYF; CDR3 DNA: TGTGCCAGTGACAACAGCCAGGGATCCGATACGCAGTATTTT
J gene: TRBJ2-2; clone size: NA; D gene: NA; V gene: TRBV29-1; CDR3 protein: CSVLSGELFF; CDR3 DNA: TGCAGCGTCCTTTCCGGGGAGCTGTTTTTT
J gene: TRBJ1-2; clone size: NA; D gene: NA; V gene: TRBV4-1; CDR3 protein: CASSQDRAGYGHGYTF; CDR3 DNA: TGCGCCAGCAGCCAAGATCGGGCCGGGTACGGGCATGGCTACACCTTC
J gene: TRBJ2-3; clone size: NA; D gene: NA; V gene: TRBV5-6; CDR3 protein: CASSWLTGTSTDTQYF; CDR3 DNA: TGTGCCAGCAGTTGGCTGACAGGAACTAGCACAGATACGCAGTATTTT
J gene: TRBJ1-1; clone size: NA; D gene: NA; V gene: TRBV5-6; CDR3 protein: CASSWGLNTEAFF; CDR3 DNA: TGTGCCAGCAGCTGGGGGTTGAACACTGAAGCTTTCTTT
J gene: TRBJ2-2; clone size: few; D gene: NA; V gene: TRBV30; CDR3 protein: CAWSVTGELFF; CDR3 DNA: TGTGCCTGGAGTGTTACCGGGGAGCTGTTTTTT
J gene: TRBJ2-7; clone size: NA; D gene: NA; V gene: TRBV12-5; CDR3 protein: CASGLAQGGWDYEQYF; CDR3 DNA: TGTGCTAGTGGTTTGGCTCAGGGGGGCTGGGACTACGAGCAGTACTTC
J gene: TRBJ2-1; clone size: NA; D gene: TRBD2; V gene: TRBV27; CDR3 protein: CASSLGLAGSNEQFF; CDR3 DNA: TGTGCCAGCAGTTTAGGGCTAGCGGGTAGCAATGAGCAGTTCTTC
J gene: TRBJ2-5; clone size: NA; D gene: TRBD1; V gene: TRBV11-2; CDR3 protein: CASSLGLGQGGLVETQYF; CDR3 DNA: TGTGCCAGCAGCTTAGGCTTAGGACAGGGGGGCCTTGTCGAGACCCAGTACTTC
J gene: TRBJ1-3; clone size: NA; D gene: NA; V gene: TRBV23-1; CDR3 protein: CASSQSFGISGNTIYF; CDR3 DNA: TGCGCCAGCAGTCAATCGTTCGGCATCTCTGGAAACACCATATATTTT
J gene: TRBJ2-7; clone size: NA; D gene: TRBD2; V gene: TRBV9; CDR3 protein: CASSPGTSSYEQYF; CDR3 DNA: TGTGCCAGCAGCCCGGGGACTAGCTCCTACGAGCAGTACTTC
J gene: TRBJ2-7; clone size: NA; D gene: NA; V gene: TRBV19; CDR3 protein: CASSIAGSSYEQYF; CDR3 DNA: TGTGCCAGTAGTATTGCGGGATCCTCCTACGAGCAGTACTTC
J gene: TRBJ2-7; clone size: once; D gene: TRBD2; V gene: TRBV4-2; CDR3 protein: CASSLEAGGASWEQYF; CDR3 DNA: TGTGCCAGCAGCCTTGAAGCGGGGGGGGCTTCGTGGGAGCAGTACTTC
J gene: TRBJ2-1; clone size: NA; D gene: TRBD2; V gene: TRBV4-1; CDR3 protein: CASSQDQAGVYEQFF; CDR3 DNA: TGCGCCAGCAGCCAAGACCAAGCGGGGGTCTATGAGCAGTTCTTC
J gene: TRBJ1-5; clone size: NA; D gene: NA; V gene: TRBV7-2; CDR3 protein: CASSLGGAGQPQHF; CDR3 DNA: TGTGCCAGCAGCTTAGGAGGGGCGGGCCAGCCCCAGCATTTT
J gene: TRBJ2-7; clone size: NA; D gene: NA; V gene: TRBV12-1; CDR3 protein: CASSSPGLAGDEQYF; CDR3 DNA: TGTGCCAGCAGCTCCCCGGGACTAGCGGGAGACGAGCAGTACTTC
J gene: TRBJ1-5; clone size: NA; D gene: NA; V gene: TRBV4-1; CDR3 protein: CASSQAPGYQPQHF; CDR3 DNA: TGCGCCAGCAGCCAAGCTCCGGGGTACCAGCCCCAGCATTTT
J gene: TRBJ1-2; clone size: NA; D gene: NA; V gene: TRBV30; CDR3 protein: CASRDYLYGYTF; CDR3 DNA: TGTGCCTCCCGGGACTACCTCTATGGCTACACCTTC
J gene: TRBJ1-1; clone size: NA; D gene: NA; V gene: TRBV25-1; CDR3 protein: CASSESLMGPEAFF; CDR3 DNA: TGTGCCAGCAGTGAATCATTAATGGGCCCTGAAGCTTTCTTT
J gene: TRBJ2-5; clone size: NA; D gene: TRBD1; V gene: TRBV5-6; CDR3 protein: CASSLGGQGVETQYF; CDR3 DNA: TGTGCCAGCAGCTTGGGAGGACAGGGGGTCGAGACCCAGTACTTC
J gene: TRBJ1-2; clone size: NA; D gene: NA; V gene: TRBV19; CDR3 protein: CASSIDDEVESSYTF; CDR3 DNA: TGTGCCAGTAGTATAGATGATGAGGTCGAATCGAGCTACACCTTC
J gene: TRBJ2-1; clone size: NA; D gene: NA; V gene: TRBV7-2; CDR3 protein: CASSFGQSYNEQFF; CDR3 DNA: TGTGCCAGCAGCTTTGGACAGTCCTACAATGAGCAGTTCTTC
J gene: TRBJ2-7; clone size: NA; D gene: NA; V gene: TRBV6-1; CDR3 protein: CASSTEQYF; CDR3 DNA: TGTGCCAGCTCCACCGAGCAGTACTTC
J gene: TRBJ2-5; clone size: NA; D gene: NA; V gene: TRBV7-7; CDR3 protein: CASSSSWGAPRETQYF; CDR3 DNA: TGTGCTAGCAGCTCGTCTTGGGGGGCCCCCAGAGAGACCCAGTACTTC
J gene: TRBJ2-3; clone size: NA; D gene: NA; V gene: TRBV19; CDR3 protein: CASSIPSTGLGTDTQYF; CDR3 DNA: TGTGCCAGTAGTATACCGTCCACAGGGTTGGGCACAGATACGCAGTATTTT